The 20 T cell receptor beta chains reported below all come from one sample, sequenced in a study of blood T cell repertoires in COVID-19. Profiled with immunoSEQ multiplex PCR; TCRdb holds only in-frame clones, not every one. The data contain some 400,000 clones, around 87% of them seen just once; the ten biggest clones take up roughly 2.1%. The sequenced material came from peripheral blood. The receptor source for this set is a woman aged 55 to 70 with COVID-19, enrolled during active disease.

J is TRBJ1-1 and V is TRBV18, with D tentatively TRBD1 (6 bases). This CDR3 contains 17 residues. Trimming took off 3 bases at V and 4 bases at J, with 21 bases between the two ends. The germline CDR1 and CDR2 sequences are KGHSH and LQKENI. The CDR3 DNA is TGTGCCAGCTCACCTTACACGTTAATTCAGGGGACCACTGAAGCTTTCTTT. Its translation is CASSPYTLIQGTTEAFF.

The V and J genes are TRBV7-8 and TRBJ1-4; the D gene is possibly TRBD1 (6 bases). Trimming cost V 5 bases and J 5 bases, with 21 bases left between them. Germline V gene lookup returns CDR1 SGHVS and CDR2 FQNEAQ. There are 17 residues in the CDR3. CDR3 region: CASSRLQGRGRNEKLFF. In DNA form, the CDR3 reads TGTGCCAGCAGCCGTTTACAGGGAAGGGGAAGGAATGAAAAACTGTTTTTT.

The genes are TRBV7-2 and TRBJ1-1; D call uncertain. The germline V gene has CDR1 SGHTA and CDR2 FQGNSA. Trimming took 0 bases from V and 8 from J, leaving 10 bases between them. The CDR3 spans 13 residues. The CDR3 reads CASSLARGLEAFF. CDR3 coding DNA: TGTGCCAGCAGCTTAGCCCGGGGTCTAGAAGCTTTCTTT.

The chain carries TRBV7-8 and TRBJ1-2, with D unresolved. V was pared by 1 base and J by 0 bases, with 9 bases between. The germline gives CDR1 SGHVS, CDR2 FQNEAQ. This CDR3 region has 15 residues. This CDR3 is CASSLGWSPNYGYTF. CDR3 sequence (DNA): TGTGCCAGCAGCTTAGGCTGGAGTCCTAACTATGGCTACACCTTC.

The V and J genes are TRBV28 and TRBJ1-5; D is possibly TRBD1 (6 bases). V lost 10 bases to trimming and J lost 4 bases, with 14 bases between them. The CDR3 is made up of 13 amino acids. Germline V gives CDR1 MDHEN, CDR2 SYDVKM. CDR3 region: CATRDTLNQPQHF. The CDR3 nucleotides read TGTGCCACCCGGGACACATTGAATCAGCCCCAGCATTTT.

V is TRBV6-5 and J is TRBJ2-5; a possible D gene is TRBD2 (5 bases). The germline gives CDR1 MNHEY, CDR2 SVGAGI. This CDR3 has 13 amino acids. The V and J ends lost 6 bases and 3 bases respectively, with 11 bases between them. CDR3 protein: CASRNYGEETQYF. In DNA form, the CDR3 reads TGTGCCAGCAGAAACTACGGGGAAGAGACCCAGTACTTC.

The chain couples TRBV2 to TRBJ2-3; D is possibly TRBD2 (7 bases). Germline assignment: CDR1 SNHLY and CDR2 FYNNEI. The CDR3 is made up of 14 amino acids. V lost 4 bases, J lost 7 bases, and 15 bases lay in between. CDR3 region: CASSGVGGRYTQYF. Here the CDR3 DNA reads TGTGCCAGCAGTGGGGTCGGGGGGCGATATACGCAGTATTTT.

The DNA for the CDR3 is TGCGCCAGCAGCCAAGGGGGACAGGGTCGTTTCGTTTCAACTAATGAAAAACTGTTTTTT. This encodes CASSQGGQGRFVSTNEKLFF. The chain uses TRBV4-1 and TRBJ1-4, with 9 positions matching TRBD1. The CDR3 consists of 20 residues. Trimming at V came to 1 base and at J to 0 bases, leaving 12 bases not matched to a gene. Germline V gives CDR1 MGHRA, CDR2 YSYEKL.

To note about this clone: Other nucleotide sequences from this sample produce the same CDR3. CDR3 coding DNA: TGTGCCAGCAGTTACGGGACTGGCACCTACGAGCAGTACTTC. Translated: CASSYGTGTYEQYF. V gene TRBV6-6 combines with J gene TRBJ2-7; tentatively, D is TRBD2 (6 bases). Germline V lookup: CDR1 MNHNY, CDR2 SVGAGI (reference sequence). The CDR3 is 14 amino acids. V lost 2 bases, J lost 2 bases, and 10 bases lay in between.

The CDR3 bases are TGTGCCAGCAGTTCAGGGGGTTTTAACTATGGCTACACCTTC. This translates into CASSSGGFNYGYTF. This chain links TRBV28 with TRBJ1-2; 7 nucleotides match TRBD1. The J segment lost 1 base and the V segment lost 4 bases, leaving 3 bases of the junction unmatched. CDR1 and CDR2 from the germline V gene are MDHEN and SYDVKM. CDR3 length: 14 residues.

The genes are TRBV5-1 and TRBJ1-2; weak D call: TRBD1 (6 bases). CDR1 and CDR2 from the germline V gene are SGHRS and YFSETQ. The CDR3 extends over 16 amino acids. The germline V and J ends were trimmed by 2 bases and 4 bases, with 18 bases remaining between them. The CDR3 here is CASSLGNRDGGYGYTF. CDR3 bases: TGCGCCAGCAGCTTAGGCAACAGGGACGGCGGCTATGGCTACACCTTC.

The chain uses TRBV15 and TRBJ1-4, with D possibly TRBD1 on 6 matching bases. CDR1 LNHNV and CDR2 YYDKDF come from the germline V gene (reference sequence). CDR3 size: 17 residues. V was clipped by 0 bases and J by 8 bases, with 19 bases between them. CDR3 residues: CATSRDRGGGVWEKLFF. CDR3 nucleotide sequence: TGTGCCACCAGCAGAGATAGGGGTGGGGGCGTTTGGGAAAAACTGTTTTTT.

The chain couples TRBV5-1 to TRBJ1-1; possibly TRBD1 for D (5 bases). V lost 0 bases to trimming and J lost 2 bases, with 14 bases between them. The CDR3 totals 16 residues. Germline values: CDR1 SGHRS, CDR2 YFSETQ. The CDR3 nucleotides are TGCGCCAGCAGCTTGGTTTCGGGGGAGGGCAACACTGAAGCTTTCTTT. Amino acids: CASSLVSGEGNTEAFF.

CDR3 coding DNA: TGTGCCAGCAGTTTACAGCTTCCTAACAATCAGCCCCAGCATTTT. Translated: CASSLQLPNNQPQHF. The chain employs TRBV6-2 or TRBV6-3 and TRBJ1-5, with D unclear. This CDR3 is built from 15 residues. Trimming took off 4 bases at V and 3 bases at J, with 13 bases between the two ends. Per germline, CDR1 MNHEY and CDR2 SVGEGT.

This chain connects TRBV19 to TRBJ1-4, with D perhaps matching TRBD1 (6 bases). Trimming took off 3 bases at V and 3 bases at J, with 8 bases between the two ends. Germline V gene data show CDR1 as LNHDA and CDR2 as SQIVND (reference sequence). This CDR3 region has 14 residues. This CDR3 reads CASSIWGPNEKLFF. CDR3 nucleotides: TGTGCCAGTAGTATTTGGGGGCCTAATGAAAAACTGTTTTTT.

The chain carries TRBV19 and TRBJ1-5, with D possibly being TRBD1 (5 bases). The germline gives CDR1 LNHDA, CDR2 SQIVND (reference sequence). Trimming stripped 7 bases from V and 3 bases from J, with 10 bases between. The CDR3 covers 13 residues. CDR3 DNA: TGTGCCAGTAAGGGAGGGGTCAATCAGCCCCAGCATTTT. Translating gives CASKGGVNQPQHF.

V gene TRBV19 combines with J gene TRBJ1-1; no clear D. The CDR3 contains 15 residues. V was shortened by 0 bases and J by 1 base, with 9 bases between the two germline ends. CDR1 is LNHDA, CDR2 SQIVND, per germline (reference sequence). This CDR3 is CASSIDLRQNTEAFF. DNA for the CDR3: TGTGCCAGTAGTATAGACCTACGACAGAACACTGAAGCTTTCTTT. The full variable domain, completed using reference TRBV19 and TRBJ1-1, is DGGITQSPKYLFRKEGQNVTLSCEQNLNHDAMYWYRQDPGQGLRLIYYSQIVNDFQKGDIAEGYSVSREKKESFPLTVTSAQKNPTAFYLCASSIDLRQNTEAFFGQGTRLTVV.

This clone has only one observation. The chain combines TRBV30 with TRBJ1-1, with D tentatively TRBD1 (6 bases). This CDR3 comprises 17 residues. V dropped 3 bases and J dropped 2 bases, with 22 bases sitting between them. Germline CDR1 GTSNPN, CDR2 SVGIG (reference sequence). The CDR3 sequence: CAWRPPRDAGANTEAFF. CDR3 nucleotide sequence: TGTGCCTGGAGGCCTCCGAGGGATGCAGGGGCCAACACTGAAGCTTTCTTT.

This clone has just a few counts. J is TRBJ2-7 and V is TRBV4-1, with D tentatively TRBD1 (7 bases). The CDR3 is 14 residues long. The V and J ends lost 6 bases and 6 bases respectively, with 18 bases between them. Germline V CDR1 and CDR2: MGHRA, YSYEKL. The CDR3 is CASRRGQVEGEQYF. CDR3 coding DNA: TGCGCCAGCAGACGAGGACAGGTGGAGGGCGAGCAGTACTTC.

This clone was seen only a few times. The J gene is TRBJ1-1, the V gene TRBV7-9; 7 bases are a match to TRBD1. There are 13 residues in the CDR3. CDR1 and CDR2 (germline): SEHNR, FQNEAQ (reference sequence). Trimming removed 2 bases from V and 7 bases from J; junction bases left unmatched: 4. The CDR3 bases are TGTGCCAGCAGCTTATCACAGGGGAGTGAAGCTTTCTTT. Translated: CASSLSQGSEAFF.